This T cell receptor beta chain was recorded in a study of blood T cell repertoires in COVID-19. Original methodology: Reference gene primer amplification gave estimated nucleated cell counts. Clones were sequenced by immunoSEQ multiplex PCR, and TCRdb holds only the in-frame ones, with some missing. That table is the source of V, J and clone size, and D and trimming were worked out from the DNA. In the table there are 70,000 to 85,000 clones, roughly nine tenths of which are singletons. The CDR3 totals 16 residues. V was pared by 0 bases and J by 0 bases, with 9 bases between. Germline-derived CDR1 and CDR2 are MRHNA and SNTAGT. This clone was seen a few times.

Input material: peripheral blood. The source of this sequence is a human donor in a cohort sampled during active COVID-19. This chain joins TRBV6-4 and TRBJ2-1; D ambiguous. The CDR3 sequence: CASSDSAVSSYNEQFF. CDR3 in DNA: TGTGCCAGCAGTGACTCTGCGGTTAGCTCCTACAATGAGCAGTTCTTC.